The 25 T cell receptor beta chains in this list originate from one sample, sequenced in a study of CD8+ T cells in alopecia areata. Once RNA had been extracted, it was reverse transcribed into cDNA to act as the sequencing template. Method: immunoSEQ multiplex PCR; TCRdb's copy keeps in-frame clones and lacks some. This table holds 140,000 or so clones, 45% to 60% found once. The sequencing here drew on CD4+ T cells sorted from blood, taken at week 0. The receptors shown here come from a human donor with alopecia areata.

The chain has TRBV2 and TRBJ2-5; no clear D. CDR3 length equals 12 residues. V was trimmed by 7 bases and J by 5 bases, leaving 11 bases between them. Germline V CDR1 and CDR2: SNHLY, FYNNEI. CDR3 amino acids: CASIQAGETQYF. The DNA of the CDR3 is TGTGCCAGCATCCAAGCCGGCGAGACCCAGTACTTC.

The table lists this clone with many counts. The genes are TRBV6-5 and TRBJ2-7; the D is unclear. Germline CDR1 reads MNHEY; CDR2 reads SVGAGI. V shed 8 bases and J shed 5 bases, with 16 bases lying between them. This CDR3 comprises 13 residues. The CDR3 DNA sequence: TGTGCCAGCTCCTCTTCGGGCCCCCACGAGCAGTACTTC. The encoded protein is CASSSSGPHEQYF.

V is TRBV7-9 and J is TRBJ2-3; no clear D gene. CDR3 length: 13 residues. Germline CDR1 is SEHNR and CDR2 is FQNEAQ (reference sequence). V was cut by 5 bases and J by 5 bases, with 11 bases left in between. CDR3: CASSPPKQDTQYF. The DNA of the CDR3 is TGTGCCAGCAGCCCACCGAAACAAGATACGCAGTATTTT.

The V call is TRBV29-1, the J call TRBJ2-7; 9 bases agree with TRBD1. The V and J ends lost 7 bases and 9 bases, in that order; junction bases with no gene match: 13. This CDR3 is 13 amino acids long. CDR1 is SQVTM, CDR2 ANQGSEA, per germline. The chain's CDR3 is CSATGTGLSGQYF. CDR3 nucleotides: TGCAGCGCAACCGGGACAGGGTTGTCGGGGCAGTACTTC.

The V and J genes are TRBV7-8 and TRBJ2-4; D is undetermined. The CDR3 has 12 amino acids. CDR1 and CDR2 (germline): SGHVS, FQNEAQ. Trimming left V 8 bases short and J 5 bases short, with 10 bases between. Here the CDR3 DNA reads TGTGCCAGCGGCATCGGAGAAAACATTCAGTACTTC. Translating gives CASGIGENIQYF.

This clone came up once. The chain joins TRBV30 to TRBJ2-3, with no clear D. With 0 bases removed from V and 6 bases from J, the gap between germline ends came to 13 bases. The CDR3 is 14 residues long. Germline assignment: CDR1 GTSNPN and CDR2 SVGIG (reference sequence). The CDR3 nucleotides read TGTGCCTGGAGTGTATCTGGCCTGAGGGATACGCAGTATTTT. Residues: CAWSVSGLRDTQYF.

CDR3 coding DNA: TGTGCCAGCAAACGAGAGGCCGGGGCCTACGAGCAGTACTTC. It yields the protein CASKREAGAYEQYF. This chain links TRBV2 with TRBJ2-7; maybe TRBD2 (5 bases). Trimming cost V 7 bases and J 2 bases, with 15 bases left between them. The CDR3 contains 14 residues. Germline CDR1 is SNHLY and CDR2 is FYNNEI. Full variable domain (missing parts from reference TRBV2 and TRBJ2-7): EPEVTQTPSHQVTQMGQEVILRCVPISNHLYFYWYRQILGQKVEFLVSFYNNEISEKSEIFDDQFSVERPDGSNFTLKIRSTKLEDSAMYFCASKREAGAYEQYFGPGTRLTVT.

The chain couples TRBV1 to TRBJ2-3; TRBD2 is taken as the D call from the table, unchecked against the DNA. TRBV1 is tagged as a pseudogene. The CDR3 is 19 residues long. The CDR3 loop reads CTSSQDSYRLAGSTDTQYF. The CDR3, as DNA: TGCACCAGCAGCCAAGATTCATATCGGCTAGCGGGATCCACAGATACGCAGTATTTT.

This rearrangement joins TRBV7-8 to TRBJ1-1; unclear D gene. The V and J ends lost 2 bases and 8 bases respectively, with 9 bases between them. This CDR3 is 12 amino acids long. Germline CDR1 SGHVS, CDR2 FQNEAQ. This CDR3 reads CASSLTMVEAFF. CDR3 sequence (DNA): TGTGCCAGCAGCTTAACAATGGTGGAAGCTTTCTTT. The entire variable domain, with the rest obtained from reference TRBV7-8 and TRBJ1-1, is as follows: GAGVSQSPRYKVAKRGQDVALRCDPISGHVSLFWYQQALGQGPEFLTYFQNEAQLDKSGLPSDRFFAERPEGSVSTLKIQRTQQEDSAVYLCASSLTMVEAFFGQGTRLTVV.

A single count supports this clone. J is TRBJ2-7 and V is TRBV25-1, with 9 bases aligning to TRBD1. The junction had 7 bases not matched to a gene; V was cut back by 4 bases and J by 3 bases. The germline CDR1 and CDR2 sequences are MGHDK and SYGVNS. This CDR3 is built from 15 residues. The CDR3 DNA follows: TGTGCCAGCAGTGGGCCAACAGGGGGCGGCTACGAGCAGTACTTC. Translating it yields CASSGPTGGGYEQYF.

This chain uses TRBV2 with TRBJ2-1, with unresolved D. This CDR3 has 13 amino acids. Germline V gives CDR1 SNHLY, CDR2 FYNNEI. Trimming stripped 7 bases from V and 6 bases from J, with 13 bases between. The CDR3 bases are TGTGCCAGCACCTTACCCGGCGGCAATGAGCAGTTCTTC. This sequence encodes CASTLPGGNEQFF.

V is TRBV15 and J is TRBJ2-1, with TRBD2 matching 8 bases. Losses at the gene ends were 5 bases for V and 8 bases for J; bases not matched to a gene: 5. This CDR3 has 13 residues. CDR1 is LNHNV, CDR2 YYDKDF, per germline (reference sequence). CDR3 nucleotides: TGTGCCACCAGCTTAGCGGGATTGGATGAGCAGTTCTTC. Residues: CATSLAGLDEQFF.

This clone was seen a few times. The genes are TRBV7-2 and TRBJ1-1; D is uncertain. Germline V CDR1 and CDR2: SGHTA, FQGNSA. CDR3 length: 14 amino acids. Trimming took off 5 bases at V and 0 bases at J, with 10 bases between the two ends. For the CDR3, the DNA is TGTGCCAGCAGCCTCCCAGGAATGAACACTGAAGCTTTCTTT. The encoded protein is CASSLPGMNTEAFF. The complete variable domain, with remaining parts taken from reference TRBV7-2 and TRBJ1-1, reads GAGVSQSPSNKVTEKGKDVELRCDPISGHTALYWYRQSLGQGLEFLIYFQGNSAPDKSGLPSDRFSAERTGGSVSTLTIQRTQQEDSAVYLCASSLPGMNTEAFFGQGTRLTVV.

The V gene is TRBV29-1, the J gene TRBJ2-3, with TRBD2 matching 7 bases. In germline, CDR1 is SQVTM, CDR2 ANQGSEA. The CDR3 extends over 16 amino acids. V trimming: 3 bases; J trimming: 0 bases; junction bases outside the gene matches: 9. The CDR3 nucleotides are TGCAGCGTTGATTATCGTGGGGGGGGGAGCACAGATACGCAGTATTTT. Its protein is CSVDYRGGGSTDTQYF.

This clone occurred a few times. The chain links TRBV4-2 to TRBJ2-7; TRBD1 agrees at 7 bases. The CDR3 loop spans 14 amino acids. Germline V gene data show CDR1 as LGHNA and CDR2 as YNFKEQ. Unmatched junction bases numbered 6, after V lost 0 bases and J lost 7 bases. CDR3 region: CASSQEDRPGEQYF. CDR3 in DNA: TGTGCCAGCAGCCAAGAGGACAGGCCAGGTGAGCAGTACTTC.

The J gene is TRBJ2-3, the V gene TRBV29-1, with D perhaps assigned TRBD1 or TRBD2 (5 bases each). Trimming stripped 6 bases from V and 8 bases from J, with 15 bases between. Germline assignment: CDR1 SQVTM and CDR2 ANQGSEA. This CDR3 spans 12 amino acids. CDR3 nucleotides: TGCAGCGTGATCGTCGGGGCCTCTACGCAGTATTTT. This encodes CSVIVGASTQYF.

The V and J genes are TRBV29-1 and TRBJ1-2; 7 bases are a match to TRBD1. From germline, CDR1 is SQVTM and CDR2 ANQGSEA. The junction had 7 bases not matched to a gene; V was cut back by 3 bases and J by 6 bases. This CDR3 is 13 amino acids long. The CDR3 sequence is CSVDHYRGDGYTF. The CDR3 nucleotides are TGCAGCGTTGATCACTACAGGGGTGATGGCTACACCTTC.

This clone came up a few times. This chain links TRBV6-5 with TRBJ2-1; possible D gene TRBD2, 6 bases. This CDR3 spans 12 amino acids. Trimming removed 5 bases from V and 14 bases from J, with 16 bases in between. Per the germline V gene, CDR1 is MNHEY and CDR2 is SVGAGI. This CDR3 is CASSTLGLPEFF. CDR3 DNA: TGTGCCAGCAGTACTCTGGGACTTCCTGAGTTCTTC.

This sequence joins TRBV6-5 and TRBJ2-1; 10 bases agree with TRBD2. This CDR3 spans 14 amino acids. Germline V gene lookup returns CDR1 MNHEY and CDR2 SVGAGI. The V segment lost 6 bases and the J segment 5 bases; nucleotides outside the gene matches: 4. The CDR3 sequence: CASSLAGAHNEQFF. CDR3 sequence (DNA): TGTGCCAGCAGCCTAGCGGGAGCTCACAATGAGCAGTTCTTC.

The chain recombines TRBV4-3 with TRBJ2-5; 10 nucleotides align to TRBD1. This CDR3 region has 14 residues. V was pared by 4 bases and J by 5 bases, with 4 bases of the junction left unmatched. Germline V gene lookup returns CDR1 LGHNA and CDR2 YSLEER. The CDR3 coding sequence is TGCGCCAGCAGCCCCCGGACAGGGGGTGAGACCCAGTACTTC. Translated: CASSPRTGGETQYF.

The J gene is TRBJ2-5, the V gene TRBV9; D gene unclear. CDR1 is SGDLS and CDR2 is YYNGEE in the germline V gene. The CDR3 is made up of 13 amino acids. V lost 2 bases and J 5 bases, leaving 10 bases between the germline ends. Written as DNA, the CDR3 is TGTGCCAGCAGCGTTTACCCAGCGGAGACCCAGTACTTC. It is translated as CASSVYPAETQYF.

The rearrangement uses TRBV30 and TRBJ1-5; unclear D gene. V lost 0 bases to trimming and J lost 7 bases, with 10 bases between them. Per the germline V gene, CDR1 is GTSNPN and CDR2 is SVGIG (reference sequence). The CDR3 sequence is 13 residues long. Written as DNA, the CDR3 is TGTGCCTGGAGTGTGAGGGTAGGGCAGCCCCAGCATTTT. The encoded protein is CAWSVRVGQPQHF.

The CDR3 coding sequence is TGTGCCAGCAGCCCTTTCCGGGACCCAGGCCGGGAGACCCAGTACTTC. Protein product: CASSPFRDPGRETQYF. The rearrangement joins TRBV7-2 to TRBJ2-5; D tentatively reads TRBD1 or TRBD2 (5 bases each). V was clipped by 5 bases and J by 5 bases, with 21 bases between them. Germline lookup yields CDR1 SGHTA and CDR2 FQGNSA. The CDR3 is 16 residues long.

The CDR3 loop is CASSEGRLYTF. Here the CDR3 DNA reads TGTGCCAGCAGTGAAGGGCGACTCTACACCTTC. This sequence joins TRBV25-1 and TRBJ1-2; D remains ambiguous. Between the trimmed V and J ends, which lost 2 bases and 10 bases, there was a span of 8 bases. The CDR3 has 11 amino acids. Germline assignment: CDR1 MGHDK and CDR2 SYGVNS.

The rearrangement joins TRBV6-5 to TRBJ2-5, with D possibly being TRBD2 (5 bases). CDR1 is MNHEY, CDR2 SVGAGI, per germline. The V gene lost 2 bases and the J gene lost 6 bases, with 10 bases spanning the gap. This CDR3 region has 13 residues. CDR3 protein: CASSYASGKTQYF. The CDR3 coding sequence is TGTGCCAGCAGTTACGCCTCGGGGAAGACCCAGTACTTC.